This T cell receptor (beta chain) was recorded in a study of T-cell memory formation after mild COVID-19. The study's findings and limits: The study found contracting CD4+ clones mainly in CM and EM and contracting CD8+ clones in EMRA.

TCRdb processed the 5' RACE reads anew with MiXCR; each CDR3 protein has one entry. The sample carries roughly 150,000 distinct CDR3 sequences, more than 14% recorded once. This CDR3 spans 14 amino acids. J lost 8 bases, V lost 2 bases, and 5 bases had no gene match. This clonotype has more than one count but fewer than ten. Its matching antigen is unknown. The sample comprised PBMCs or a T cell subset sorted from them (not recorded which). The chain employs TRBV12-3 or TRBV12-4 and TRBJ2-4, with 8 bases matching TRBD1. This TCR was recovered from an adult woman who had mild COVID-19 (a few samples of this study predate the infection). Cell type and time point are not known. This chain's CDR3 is CASSLNLDRDIQYF. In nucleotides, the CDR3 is TGTGCCAGCAGTTTAAACCTGGACAGGGACATTCAGTACTTC.